This T cell receptor (beta chain) was recovered during a study of T-cell reconstitution after alpha-beta-depleted transplantation in children. Details on this clonotype: Its antigen is unidentified.

Study-level findings and limits: Among T cells one year after transplant, newly produced cells accounted for most counts and diversity. The origin of alpha-beta T cells about two months after transplant was reportedly several hundred expanded graft clones.

Library preparation (for TCRbeta) was performed with unique molecular identifiers. TCRdb ran MiXCR on the PCR reads and lists one entry per CDR3 protein. Altogether roughly 200,000 distinct CDR3 sequences are present, 8.4% being singletons, with the ten largest covering less than 40%. This CDR3 is built from 13 residues. Trimming pared 2 bases from V and 0 bases from J, leaving 2 bases between. Per the germline V gene, CDR1 is SGHTA and CDR2 is FQGTGA. This receptor was identified in a male patient aged 2-15 years who had a stem cell transplant for acute myeloid leukemia, so the T cells may come from the graft donor. V and J are TRBV7-3 and TRBJ1-3; D gene ambiguous. This specimen was PBMCs, mostly from graft donor cells, taken 360 days after TCRalphabeta/CD19-depleted stem cell transplant. In nucleotides, the CDR3 is TGTGCCAGCAGCTTATCCTCTGGAAACACCATATATTTT. Translated: CASSLSSGNTIYF.